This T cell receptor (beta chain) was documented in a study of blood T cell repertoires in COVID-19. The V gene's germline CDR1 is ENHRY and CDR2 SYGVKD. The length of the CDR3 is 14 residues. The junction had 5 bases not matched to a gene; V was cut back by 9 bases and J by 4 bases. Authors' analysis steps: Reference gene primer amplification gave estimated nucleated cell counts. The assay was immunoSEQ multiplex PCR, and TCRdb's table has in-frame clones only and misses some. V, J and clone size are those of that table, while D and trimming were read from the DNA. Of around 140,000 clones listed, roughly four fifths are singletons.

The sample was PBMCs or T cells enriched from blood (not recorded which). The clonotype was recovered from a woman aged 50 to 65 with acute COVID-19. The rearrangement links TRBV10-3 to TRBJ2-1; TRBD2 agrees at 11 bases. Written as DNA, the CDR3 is TGTGCCATGGGGACTAGCGGAGGTTACAATGAGCAGTTCTTC. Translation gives CAMGTSGGYNEQFF.